This T cell receptor beta chain was sequenced during a study of OX40 agonist ivuxolimab in advanced cancers. Concerning the study at large: The costimulatory receptor OX40 (CD134) was targeted by ivuxolimab, a fully human IgG2 agonistic monoclonal antibody. Prior anti-PD-1, anti-PD-L1 or anti-CTLA-4 therapy was permitted, and approximately 42% of dose-escalation patients had received checkpoint inhibitors. The paper covers the monotherapy dose-escalation part of the phase I ivuxolimab trial, which included N = 52 patients. Among the 52 dose-escalation patients, 19 had hepatocellular carcinoma, 15 or so melanoma, 9 renal cell carcinoma and 9 head and neck cancer. The point of sequencing TCRbeta in the periphery was to test whether ivuxolimab changed TCR sequence diversity and drove clonal T-cell expansion. A male proportion of 82.7% and a mean age of approximately 55 years, ranging from 23 to 79, were recorded for the dose-escalation cohort. Three dose-escalation patients achieved partial responses, one with hepatocellular carcinoma and two with cutaneous melanoma. Intravenous ivuxolimab was administered to patients every 2 weeks at six dose levels: 0.01, 0.1, 0.3, 1.5, 3 and 10 mg/kg.

Patients with a history of autoimmune disease or receiving systemic immunosuppression were excluded from the trial. Peripheral blood for TCR sequencing was collected from all dose cohorts at baseline, on cycle 4 day 1, and on cycle 7 day 1. Samples were obtained from an open-label, multicenter, first-in-human phase I dose-escalation trial of ivuxolimab. Adults with locally advanced or metastatic melanoma, renal cell carcinoma, hepatocellular carcinoma or head and neck squamous cell carcinoma were enrolled in the trial. Before TCR sequencing, CD4+ and CD8+ T cells were separately sorted from peripheral blood. Beyond this particular receptor, the publication reports: The antigen specificity of the peripheral T cells that underwent clonal expansion was not determined. In the 0.1-3.0 mg/kg groups, partial responders were among the patients with the lowest normalized peripheral clonal expansion, particularly in CD8+ T cells. Low levels of normalized T-cell clonal expansion were also seen in some patients who did not respond. On average, CD8+ T cells showed more expanded clones than CD4+ T cells after ivuxolimab. At doses of 0.1 to 3.0 mg/kg, clonal expansion of both CD4+ and CD8+ T cells in blood was seen between baseline and week 6.

The germline V gene specifies SGDLS as CDR1 and YYNGEE as CDR2. The CDR3 goes from the cysteine to the phenylalanine over 15 residues. The only DNA kept is the CDR3, 45 bases in frame from the first base. V has 0 bases trimmed and J has 5 bases trimmed; junction bases matching no gene number 5. For sequencing of the TCRbeta CDR3 region, genomic DNA was extracted from the sorted cells. TCRbeta CDR3 regions were sequenced using the immunoSEQ Assay. The clones in this table, taken by TCRdb from immuneACCESS, are in-frame only. Not every clone is retained; where verified, under half of the shortfall comes from an unresolved V gene, and the cause of the rest is unknown. Present in this sample are approximately 47,000 clones, 87% of which were seen just once. Under 13% of the sample is in the top ten clones. For this clone: Its antigen is unknown. No base quality information exists; no much larger clone differs at one position.

This clonotype was sampled from an adult with an advanced solid tumor such as melanoma, head and neck, liver or kidney cancer. The chain joins TRBV9 to TRBJ2-3; 8 bases in the junction line up with TRBD2. The input for sequencing was CD4+ or CD8+ T cells sorted from blood, taken in a trial of the OX40 agonist ivuxolimab. The sequence in DNA is TGTGCCAGCAGCGTAGAAGGAAGCGGGGGAGATACGCAGTATTTT. This encodes CASSVEGSGGDTQYF.